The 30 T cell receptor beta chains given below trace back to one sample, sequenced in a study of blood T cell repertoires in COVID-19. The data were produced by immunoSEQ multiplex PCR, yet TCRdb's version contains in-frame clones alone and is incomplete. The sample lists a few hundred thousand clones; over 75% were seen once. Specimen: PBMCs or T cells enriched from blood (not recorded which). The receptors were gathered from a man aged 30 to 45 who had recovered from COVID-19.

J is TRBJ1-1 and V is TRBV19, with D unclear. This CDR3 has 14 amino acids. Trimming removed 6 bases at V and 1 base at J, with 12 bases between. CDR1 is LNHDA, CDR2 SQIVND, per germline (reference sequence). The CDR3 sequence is CASSQRHANTEAFF. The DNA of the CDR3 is TGTGCCAGTAGCCAACGACACGCGAACACTGAAGCTTTCTTT.

CDR3 sequence: CASSEPGQPNTEAFF. The DNA for the CDR3 is TGTGCCAGCAGCGAGCCGGGACAGCCGAACACTGAAGCTTTCTTT. The chain employs TRBV9 and TRBJ1-1; 7 nucleotides match TRBD1. The CDR3 sequence is 15 residues long. The trim removed 3 bases at V and 1 base at J, leaving 6 bases unmatched. Per the germline V gene, CDR1 is SGDLS and CDR2 is YYNGEE. The variable domain in full, with the rest retrieved from reference TRBV9 and TRBJ1-1, is DSGVTQTPKHLITATGQRVTLRCSPRSGDLSVYWYQQSLDQGLQFLIQYYNGEERAKGNILERFSAQQFPDLHSELNLSSLELGDSALYFCASSEPGQPNTEAFFGQGTRLTVV.

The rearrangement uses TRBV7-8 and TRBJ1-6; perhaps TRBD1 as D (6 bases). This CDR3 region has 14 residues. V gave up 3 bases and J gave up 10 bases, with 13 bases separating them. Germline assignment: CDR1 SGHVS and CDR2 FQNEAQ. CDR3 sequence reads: CASSLMDSRSPLHF. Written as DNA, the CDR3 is TGTGCCAGCAGCTTGATGGACAGCCGATCACCCCTCCACTTT.

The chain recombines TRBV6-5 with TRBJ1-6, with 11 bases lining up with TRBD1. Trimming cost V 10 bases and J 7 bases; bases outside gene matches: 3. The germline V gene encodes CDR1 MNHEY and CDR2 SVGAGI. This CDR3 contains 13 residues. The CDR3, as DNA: TGTGCCACGGGACAGGGGGGAAATTCACCCCTCCACTTT. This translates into CATGQGGNSPLHF.

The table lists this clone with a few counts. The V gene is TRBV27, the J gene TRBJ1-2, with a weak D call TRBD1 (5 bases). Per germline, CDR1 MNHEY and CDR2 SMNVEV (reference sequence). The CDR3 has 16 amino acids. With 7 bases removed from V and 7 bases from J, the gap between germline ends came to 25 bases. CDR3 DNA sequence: TGTGCCAGCACCTCATCAAAGACAGATTTCTCGAGTGGCTACACCTTC. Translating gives CASTSSKTDFSSGYTF.

The CDR3 region is CASSPDTLYEQYF. In DNA, the CDR3 is TGTGCCAGCAGCCCGGACACACTCTACGAGCAGTACTTC. The chain has TRBV7-9 and TRBJ2-7, with D possibly being TRBD1 (5 bases). This CDR3 comprises 13 residues. Germline values: CDR1 SEHNR, CDR2 FQNEAQ (reference sequence). Trimming pared 5 bases from V and 3 bases from J, leaving 11 bases between.

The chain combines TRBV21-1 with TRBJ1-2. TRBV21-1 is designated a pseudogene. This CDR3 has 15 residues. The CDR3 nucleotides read TGTGCCAGCAGCAAAGATCGGGGGGCGGACTATGGCTACACCTTC. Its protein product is CASSKDRGADYGYTF.

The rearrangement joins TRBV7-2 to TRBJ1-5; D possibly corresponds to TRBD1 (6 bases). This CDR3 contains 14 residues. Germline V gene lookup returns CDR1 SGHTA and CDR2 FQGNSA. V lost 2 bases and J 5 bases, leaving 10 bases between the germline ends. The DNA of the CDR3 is TGTGCCAGCAGCTTATTCAGGGGTGATCAGCCCCAGCATTTT. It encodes CASSLFRGDQPQHF. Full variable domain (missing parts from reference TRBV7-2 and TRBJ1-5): GAGVSQSPSNKVTEKGKDVELRCDPISGHTALYWYRQSLGQGLEFLIYFQGNSAPDKSGLPSDRFSAERTGGSVSTLTIQRTQQEDSAVYLCASSLFRGDQPQHFGDGTRLSIL.

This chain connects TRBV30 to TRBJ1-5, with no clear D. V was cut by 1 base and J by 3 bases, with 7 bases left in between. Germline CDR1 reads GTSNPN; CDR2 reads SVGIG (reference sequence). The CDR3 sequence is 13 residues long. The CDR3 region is CAWSGHNNQPQHF. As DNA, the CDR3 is TGTGCCTGGAGTGGGCATAACAATCAGCCCCAGCATTTT.

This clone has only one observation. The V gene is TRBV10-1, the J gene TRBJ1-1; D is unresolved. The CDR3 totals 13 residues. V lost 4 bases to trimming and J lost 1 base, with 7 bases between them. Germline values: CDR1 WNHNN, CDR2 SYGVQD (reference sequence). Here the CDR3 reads CASSVSGNTEAFF. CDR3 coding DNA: TGCGCCAGCAGTGTCTCAGGGAACACTGAAGCTTTCTTT.

CDR3 residues: CASSIGGALGETQYF. The CDR3 region has the DNA TGTGCCAGTAGTATAGGCGGGGCCTTGGGGGAGACCCAGTACTTC. J is TRBJ2-5 and V is TRBV19; TRBD2 might be the D (6 bases). The CDR3 spans 15 residues. The germline V gene has CDR1 LNHDA and CDR2 SQIVND (reference sequence). V lost 1 base, J lost 5 bases, and 14 bases lay in between.

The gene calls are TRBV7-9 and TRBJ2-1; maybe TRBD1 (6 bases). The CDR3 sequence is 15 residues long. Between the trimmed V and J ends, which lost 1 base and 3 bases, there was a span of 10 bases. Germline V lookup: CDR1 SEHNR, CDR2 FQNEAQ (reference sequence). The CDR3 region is CASSLVQGSYNEQFF. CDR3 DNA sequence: TGTGCCAGCAGCTTAGTACAGGGAAGCTACAATGAGCAGTTCTTC.

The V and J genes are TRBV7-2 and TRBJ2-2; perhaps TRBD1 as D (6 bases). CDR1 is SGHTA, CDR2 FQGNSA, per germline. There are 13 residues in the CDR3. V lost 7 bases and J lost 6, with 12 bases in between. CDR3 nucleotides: TGTGCCAGCACACAGGGTAGCGCCGGGGAGCTGTTTTTT. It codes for CASTQGSAGELFF.

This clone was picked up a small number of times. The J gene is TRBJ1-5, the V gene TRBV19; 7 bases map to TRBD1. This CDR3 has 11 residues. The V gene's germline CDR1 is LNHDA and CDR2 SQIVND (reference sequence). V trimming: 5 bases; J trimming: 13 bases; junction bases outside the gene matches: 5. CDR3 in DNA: TGTGCCAGTAGTGACAGGGCTTCACAGCATTTT. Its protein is CASSDRASQHF.

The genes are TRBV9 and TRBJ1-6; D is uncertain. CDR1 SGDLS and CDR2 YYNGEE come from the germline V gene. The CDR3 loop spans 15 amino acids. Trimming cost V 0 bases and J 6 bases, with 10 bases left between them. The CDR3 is CASSVGPGTNSPLHF. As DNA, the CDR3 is TGTGCCAGCAGCGTAGGTCCAGGAACTAATTCACCCCTCCACTTT.

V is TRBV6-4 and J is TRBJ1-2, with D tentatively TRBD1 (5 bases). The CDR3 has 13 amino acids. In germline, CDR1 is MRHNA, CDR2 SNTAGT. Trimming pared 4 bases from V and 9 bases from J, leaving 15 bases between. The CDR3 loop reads CASSAVGEGRYTF. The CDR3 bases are TGTGCCAGCAGTGCCGTAGGGGAGGGTCGCTACACCTTC.

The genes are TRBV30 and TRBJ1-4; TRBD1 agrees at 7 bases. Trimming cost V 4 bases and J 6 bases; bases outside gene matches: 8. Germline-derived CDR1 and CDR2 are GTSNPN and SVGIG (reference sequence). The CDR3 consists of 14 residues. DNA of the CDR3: TGTGCCTGGACCAAGGACAGGATTGATGAAAAACTGTTTTTT. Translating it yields CAWTKDRIDEKLFF. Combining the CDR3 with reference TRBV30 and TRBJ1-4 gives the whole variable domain SQTIHQWPATLVQPVGSPLSLECTVEGTSNPNLYWYRQAAGRGLQLLFYSVGIGQISSEVPQNLSASRPQDRQFILSSKKLLLSDSGFYLCAWTKDRIDEKLFFGSGTQLSVL.

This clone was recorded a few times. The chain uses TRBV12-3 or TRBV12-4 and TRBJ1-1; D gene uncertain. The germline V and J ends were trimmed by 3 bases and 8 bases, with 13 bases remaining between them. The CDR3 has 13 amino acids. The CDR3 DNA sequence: TGTGCCAGCAGTTTCCACGGCGGCCAGGAAGCTTTCTTT. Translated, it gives CASSFHGGQEAFF.

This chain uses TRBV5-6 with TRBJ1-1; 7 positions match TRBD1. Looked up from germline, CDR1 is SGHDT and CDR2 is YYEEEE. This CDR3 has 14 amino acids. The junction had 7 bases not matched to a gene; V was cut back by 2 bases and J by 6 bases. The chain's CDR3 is CASSFRGANAEAFF. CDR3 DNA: TGTGCCAGCAGCTTCAGGGGGGCCAACGCTGAAGCTTTCTTT. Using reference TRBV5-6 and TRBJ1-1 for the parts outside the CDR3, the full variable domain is DAGVTQSPTHLIKTRGQQVTLRCSPKSGHDTVSWYQQALGQGPQFIFQYYEEEERQRGNFPDRFSGHQFPNYSSELNVNALLLGDSALYLCASSFRGANAEAFFGQGTRLTVV.

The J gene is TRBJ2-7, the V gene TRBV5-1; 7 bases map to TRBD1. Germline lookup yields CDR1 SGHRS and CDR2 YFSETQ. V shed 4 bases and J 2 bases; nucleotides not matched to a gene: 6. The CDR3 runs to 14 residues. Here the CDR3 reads CASSGDRVPYEQYF. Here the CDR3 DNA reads TGCGCCAGCAGCGGAGACAGGGTTCCCTACGAGCAGTACTTC. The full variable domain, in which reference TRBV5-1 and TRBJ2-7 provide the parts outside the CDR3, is KAGVTQTPRYLIKTRGQQVTLSCSPISGHRSVSWYQQTPGQGLQFLFEYFSETQRNKGNFPGRFSGRQFSNSRSEMNVSTLELGDSALYLCASSGDRVPYEQYFGPGTRLTVT.

CDR3 loop: CASSLTGWSPLHF. The CDR3 DNA reads TGTGCCAGCAGTTTGACAGGGTGGTCACCCCTCCACTTT. This sequence joins TRBV7-9 and TRBJ1-6; TRBD1 matches 7 bases. The J segment lost 10 bases and the V segment lost 6 bases, leaving 6 bases of the junction unmatched. Germline CDR1 and CDR2: SEHNR and FQNEAQ (reference sequence). CDR3 size: 13 residues.

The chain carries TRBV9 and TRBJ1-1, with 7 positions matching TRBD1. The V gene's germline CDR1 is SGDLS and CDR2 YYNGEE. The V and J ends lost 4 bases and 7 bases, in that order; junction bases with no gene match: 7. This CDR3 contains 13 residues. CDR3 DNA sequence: TGTGCCAGCAGCACCGACAGGGAGAATGAAGCTTTCTTT. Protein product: CASSTDRENEAFF.

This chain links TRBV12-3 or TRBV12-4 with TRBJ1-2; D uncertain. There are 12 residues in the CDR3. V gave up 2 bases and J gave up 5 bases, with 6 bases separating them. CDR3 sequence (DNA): TGTGCCAGCAGTTTAAGTACATATGGCTACACCTTC. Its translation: CASSLSTYGYTF.

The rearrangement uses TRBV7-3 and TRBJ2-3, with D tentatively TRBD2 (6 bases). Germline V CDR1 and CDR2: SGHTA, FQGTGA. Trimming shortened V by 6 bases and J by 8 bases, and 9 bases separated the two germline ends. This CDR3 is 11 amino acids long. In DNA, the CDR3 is TGTGCCAGCAGTGTGGAGGGTACGCAGTATTTT. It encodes CASSVEGTQYF.

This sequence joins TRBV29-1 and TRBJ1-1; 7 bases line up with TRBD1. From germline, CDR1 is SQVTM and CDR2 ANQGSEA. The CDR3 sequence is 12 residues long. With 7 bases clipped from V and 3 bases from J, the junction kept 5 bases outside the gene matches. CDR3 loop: CSGGGTDTEAFF. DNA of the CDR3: TGCAGCGGTGGGGGGACAGACACTGAAGCTTTCTTT. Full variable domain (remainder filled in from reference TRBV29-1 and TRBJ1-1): SAVISQKPSRDICQRGTSLTIQCQVDSQVTMMFWYRQQPGQSLTLIATANQGSEATYESGFVIDKFPISRPNLTFSTLTVSNMSPEDSSIYLCSGGGTDTEAFFGQGTRLTVV.

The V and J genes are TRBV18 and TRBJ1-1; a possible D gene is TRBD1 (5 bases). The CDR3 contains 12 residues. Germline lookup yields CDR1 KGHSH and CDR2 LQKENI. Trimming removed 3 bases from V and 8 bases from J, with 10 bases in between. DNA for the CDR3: TGTGCCAGCTCACCCCAAGGGGTCGAAGCTTTCTTT. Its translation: CASSPQGVEAFF.

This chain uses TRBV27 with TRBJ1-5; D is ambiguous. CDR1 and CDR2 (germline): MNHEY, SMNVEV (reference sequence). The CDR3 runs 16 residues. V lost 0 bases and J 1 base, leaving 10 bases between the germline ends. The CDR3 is CASSLSAGGSNQPQHF. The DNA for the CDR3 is TGTGCCAGCAGTTTATCGGCGGGCGGAAGCAATCAGCCCCAGCATTTT.

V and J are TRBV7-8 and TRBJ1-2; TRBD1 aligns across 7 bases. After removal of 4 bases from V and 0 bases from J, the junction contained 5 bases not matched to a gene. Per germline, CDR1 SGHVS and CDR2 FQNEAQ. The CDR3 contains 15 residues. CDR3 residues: CASSSYTGANYGYTF. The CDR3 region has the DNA TGTGCCAGCAGCTCATACACAGGGGCTAACTATGGCTACACCTTC. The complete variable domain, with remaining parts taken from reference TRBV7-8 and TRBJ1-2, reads GAGVSQSPRYKVAKRGQDVALRCDPISGHVSLFWYQQALGQGPEFLTYFQNEAQLDKSGLPSDRFFAERPEGSVSTLKIQRTQQEDSAVYLCASSSYTGANYGYTFGSGTRLTVV.

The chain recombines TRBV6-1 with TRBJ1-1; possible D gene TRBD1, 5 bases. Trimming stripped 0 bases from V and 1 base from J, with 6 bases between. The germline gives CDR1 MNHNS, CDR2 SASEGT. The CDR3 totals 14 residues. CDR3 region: CASSEADTNTEAFF. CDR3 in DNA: TGTGCCAGCAGTGAAGCGGACACGAACACTGAAGCTTTCTTT.

The CDR3 coding sequence is TGTGCCAGCAGTTCCCCGCGCAGGAACGACGAGCAGTACTTC. Translating gives CASSSPRRNDEQYF. The chain uses TRBV6-7 and TRBJ2-7; no firm D call. TRBV6-7 is designated an ORF whose function remains uncertain. V gave up 4 bases and J gave up 5 bases, with 15 bases separating them. The CDR3 totals 14 residues.